One and the same sample provided the 30 T cell receptor beta chains below, sequenced in a study of TIL therapy for anti-PD-1-resistant metastatic lung cancer. This sample's time point: pre-treatment sample, taken before nivolumab and TIL therapy. This was the immunoSEQ v3 assay. The method was immunoSEQ multiplex PCR; TCRdb's version includes in-frame clones alone and lacks a portion of them. Among about 59,000 clones listed, less than 85% were seen once. The material was blood, obtained at baseline. The origin of the receptors is a person aged 25-80 years with non-small cell lung cancer.

The rearrangement joins TRBV6-1 to TRBJ1-1; D is unclear. Trimming removed 1 base from V and 5 bases from J, with 8 bases in between. This CDR3 comprises 13 residues. Germline V gene sequence: CDR1 MNHNS, CDR2 SASEGT. For the CDR3, the DNA is TGTGCCAGCAGTGAAGTTAGGGTAACTGAAGCTTTCTTT. Translated: CASSEVRVTEAFF.

This clone occurred a few times. The chain employs TRBV9 and TRBJ2-3; D is ambiguous. This CDR3 spans 13 amino acids. Germline CDR1 and CDR2: SGDLS and YYNGEE. The V gene lost 0 bases and the J gene lost 2 bases, with 4 bases spanning the gap. As DNA, the CDR3 is TGTGCCAGCAGCGTAGACACCACAGATACGCAGTATTTT. Translated: CASSVDTTDTQYF.

V and J are TRBV6-5 and TRBJ2-3; 7 positions agree with TRBD2. V lost 6 bases, J lost 6 bases, and 6 bases stayed unmatched. CDR1 and CDR2 (germline): MNHEY, SVGAGI. The CDR3 consists of 13 residues. CDR3 DNA: TGTGCCAGCAGCAGGACTAGATGGGATACGCAGTATTTT. It specifies CASSRTRWDTQYF.

The chain carries TRBV28 and TRBJ1-3; 8 bases agree with TRBD1. The CDR3 sequence is 18 residues long. The trim removed 8 bases at V and 0 bases at J, leaving 15 bases unmatched. The germline V gene encodes CDR1 MDHEN and CDR2 SYDVKM. CDR3 sequence: CASPGAGGAGDSGNTIYF. The DNA for the CDR3 is TGTGCCAGCCCTGGGGCAGGGGGCGCAGGGGACTCTGGAAACACCATATATTTT.

The chain combines TRBV7-6 with TRBJ2-5; 7 positions agree with TRBD1. The CDR3 runs 13 residues. The germline gives CDR1 SGHVS, CDR2 FNYEAQ. The V gene end was trimmed by 5 bases and the J gene end by 4 bases; junction bases not matched to a gene: 4. Here the CDR3 DNA reads TGTGCCAGCAGCAAAGGGACAGTAGAGACCCAGTACTTC. It translates to CASSKGTVETQYF. The entire variable domain, with the rest obtained from reference TRBV7-6 and TRBJ2-5, is as follows: GAGVSQSPRYKVTKRGQDVALRCDPISGHVSLYWYRQALGQGPEFLTYFNYEAQQDKSGLPNDRFSAERPEGSISTLTIQRTEQRDSAMYRCASSKGTVETQYFGPGTRLLVL.

This clone was counted a single time. The chain combines TRBV11-2 with TRBJ2-4; D gene unclear. The V gene's germline CDR1 is SGHAT and CDR2 FQNNGV. CDR3 size: 13 residues. V was shortened by 5 bases and J by 7 bases, with 12 bases between the two germline ends. The CDR3 region has the DNA TGTGCCAGCAGCCGAAATTCCGCGAACATTCAGTACTTC. Translation gives CASSRNSANIQYF.

This chain joins TRBV29-1 and TRBJ2-7, with TRBD1 matching 7 bases. CDR3 length: 14 residues. Germline CDR1 reads SQVTM; CDR2 reads ANQGSEA. With V trimmed by 3 bases and J by 0 bases, 5 bases remained unmatched. CDR3 DNA: TGCAGCGTTGATAAGAGACAGGGCTCCTACGAGCAGTACTTC. This gives the protein CSVDKRQGSYEQYF.

Only one count was recorded for this clone. This chain uses TRBV29-1 with TRBJ2-7; D gene uncertain. CDR1 SQVTM and CDR2 ANQGSEA come from the germline V gene. V was clipped by 1 base and J by 6 bases, with 13 bases between them. This CDR3 region has 13 residues. CDR3 in amino acids: CSVEAIRGGEQYF. The CDR3 DNA follows: TGCAGCGTTGAAGCAATAAGAGGCGGCGAGCAGTACTTC.

The chain recombines TRBV10-3 with TRBJ2-5; 7 positions agree with TRBD1. The trim removed 5 bases at V and 5 bases at J, leaving 14 bases unmatched. The CDR3 consists of 16 residues. Per germline, CDR1 ENHRY and CDR2 SYGVKD. The CDR3 DNA is TGTGCCATCAGTAACTCGGGACAGTGGGACGGGGAGACCCAGTACTTC. It codes for CAISNSGQWDGETQYF.

This clone occurred once. The V gene is TRBV9, the J gene TRBJ1-4, with D perhaps TRBD1 (6 bases). Between the trimmed V and J ends, which lost 0 bases and 8 bases, there was a span of 17 bases. The germline gives CDR1 SGDLS, CDR2 YYNGEE. The length of the CDR3 is 16 residues. CDR3 in DNA: TGTGCCAGCAGCGTAGAATCGGGGGCGCCGGGGGAAAAACTGTTTTTT. It codes for CASSVESGAPGEKLFF.

The V gene is TRBV9, the J gene TRBJ1-5, with a weak D call TRBD1 (6 bases). V shed 4 bases and J shed 2 bases, with 13 bases lying between them. Looked up from germline, CDR1 is SGDLS and CDR2 is YYNGEE. The CDR3 has 15 amino acids. The CDR3 loop is CASSPGVTGNQPQHF. In nucleotides, the CDR3 is TGTGCCAGCAGCCCAGGGGTTACCGGCAATCAGCCCCAGCATTTT. The full variable domain, its missing parts supplied by reference TRBV9 and TRBJ1-5, is DSGVTQTPKHLITATGQRVTLRCSPRSGDLSVYWYQQSLDQGLQFLIQYYNGEERAKGNILERFSAQQFPDLHSELNLSSLELGDSALYFCASSPGVTGNQPQHFGDGTRLSIL.

Regarding this clone: Sequence at one end of the junction differs from germline and may be a read error. V and J are TRBV28 and TRBJ2-7; the D is unclear. The CDR3 length is 13 residues. In germline, CDR1 is MDHEN, CDR2 SYDVKM. The DNA of the CDR3 is TGTGCCAGCAGTTTATTTTCCCCGGCTGAGCATTGCTTC. Protein product: CASSLFSPAEHCF.

The chain combines TRBV18 with TRBJ2-7; no clear D gene. Trimming took off 6 bases at V and 3 bases at J, with 6 bases between the two ends. Germline CDR1 and CDR2: KGHSH and LQKENI. The CDR3 is made up of 11 amino acids. The CDR3 DNA reads as TGTGCCAGCTCGCTAGACTACGAGCAGTACTTC. Protein: CASSLDYEQYF.

V gene TRBV11-3 combines with J gene TRBJ2-3; 7 bases fit TRBD2. Trimming at V came to 2 bases and at J to 3 bases, leaving 5 bases not matched to a gene. The CDR3 has 15 residues. Germline loops: CDR1 SGHNT, CDR2 YENEEA. The CDR3 sequence is CASSLTPAGTDTQYF. The DNA for the CDR3 is TGTGCCAGCAGCTTAACCCCAGCGGGAACAGATACGCAGTATTTT.

The J gene is TRBJ2-2, the V gene TRBV5-8; D uncertain. Germline V lookup: CDR1 SGHTS, CDR2 YDEGEE. The V end was cut by 0 bases, the J end by 9 bases, with 6 bases between. The CDR3 is 12 residues long. The CDR3 region is CASSLGGWELFF. The CDR3 nucleotides are TGTGCCAGCAGCTTGGGTGGCTGGGAGCTGTTTTTT.

This clone was detected a few times. The chain links TRBV7-2 to TRBJ2-5; no definite D call. Germline V gene lookup returns CDR1 SGHTA and CDR2 FQGNSA. The ends were cut back, 0 bases at V and 4 bases at J, with 3 bases in the middle. The CDR3 has 12 amino acids. The CDR3 DNA reads TGTGCCAGCAGCTTAGCGCTAGAGACCCAGTACTTC. As protein: CASSLALETQYF.

The chain uses TRBV4-3 and TRBJ2-3; a possible D gene is TRBD2 (6 bases). The V and J ends lost 4 bases and 0 bases respectively, with 14 bases between them. The CDR3 spans 16 residues. CDR1 is LGHNA, CDR2 YSLEER, per germline. CDR3 protein: CASSRAAGSSTDTQYF. The DNA for the CDR3 is TGCGCCAGCAGCCGGGCTGCGGGGTCTAGCACAGATACGCAGTATTTT.

The chain links TRBV28 to TRBJ2-7, with 7 bases fitting TRBD1. Trimming took 3 bases from V and 1 from J; bases not matched to a gene: 6. The CDR3 consists of 15 residues. Germline V lookup: CDR1 MDHEN, CDR2 SYDVKM. Written as DNA, the CDR3 is TGTGCCAGCAGTTTGGTGGCAGGGGGATCCTACGAGCAGTACTTC. Translated: CASSLVAGGSYEQYF.

The chain employs TRBV11-2 and TRBJ2-7, with 7 positions matching TRBD1. The trim removed 6 bases at V and 6 bases at J, leaving 14 bases unmatched. Germline CDR1 reads SGHAT; CDR2 reads FQNNGV. The CDR3 is 15 amino acids. As DNA, the CDR3 is TGTGCCAGCAGATTATCGGGGACAGATTTTTTCGAGCAGTACTTC. This translates into CASRLSGTDFFEQYF.

This chain links TRBV6-6 with TRBJ2-5; a possible D gene is TRBD2 (6 bases). Looked up from germline, CDR1 is MNHNY and CDR2 is SVGAGI (reference sequence). The length of the CDR3 is 12 residues. Deletions cut 7 bases from V and 5 bases from J, with 11 bases between. The CDR3 nucleotides are TGTGCCAGCATATCCGGAGGGGAGACCCAGTACTTC. It encodes CASISGGETQYF.

The genes are TRBV28 and TRBJ1-2; 7 nucleotides match TRBD1. The V segment lost 7 bases and the J segment 4 bases; nucleotides outside the gene matches: 9. Germline CDR1 reads MDHEN; CDR2 reads SYDVKM. This CDR3 region has 14 residues. CDR3 coding DNA: TGTGCCAGCATACCTCTGCCAGGGGGCTATGGCTACACCTTC. Encoded protein: CASIPLPGGYGYTF.

The genes are TRBV10-1 and TRBJ2-2; TRBD2 matches at 13 bases. This CDR3 contains 15 residues. Germline-derived CDR1 and CDR2 are WNHNN and SYGVQD (reference sequence). J was trimmed by 7 bases and V by 7 bases; bases with no gene match: 6. DNA of the CDR3: TGCGCCAGCAATCCGGGACTAGCGGGGAACGGGGAGCTGTTTTTT. Encoded protein: CASNPGLAGNGELFF.

This clone was observed once. The chain employs TRBV28 and TRBJ1-2; a possible D gene is TRBD1 (5 bases). The CDR3 extends over 15 amino acids. Per germline, CDR1 MDHEN and CDR2 SYDVKM. Trimming pared 3 bases from V and 8 bases from J, leaving 19 bases between. The CDR3 is CASSFRLGPEGGYTF. CDR3 nucleotide sequence: TGTGCCAGCAGTTTCCGACTGGGGCCCGAGGGAGGCTACACCTTC.

V usage is TRBV10-3 and J usage is TRBJ2-1; the D is unclear. The CDR3 contains 13 residues. CDR1 and CDR2 from the germline V gene are ENHRY and SYGVKD. V lost 1 base and J lost 2, with 3 bases in between. CDR3 in DNA: TGTGCCATCAGTGAGTTGGCCTACAATGAGCAGTTCTTC. Amino acid sequence: CAISELAYNEQFF.

This chain links TRBV11-3 with TRBJ2-7, with TRBD1 as a possible D gene (6 bases). The germline gives CDR1 SGHNT, CDR2 YENEEA. The CDR3 extends over 13 amino acids. Trimming took off 5 bases at V and 6 bases at J, with 14 bases between the two ends. The CDR3 coding sequence is TGTGCCAGCAGCCAGGACAGCGTAGTCGAGCAGTACTTC. Translation gives CASSQDSVVEQYF.

This clone was seen only a few times. This chain joins TRBV5-1 and TRBJ2-7, with TRBD1 matching over 9 bases. CDR3 length: 14 residues. Germline CDR1 SGHRS, CDR2 YFSETQ. V shed 4 bases, J shed 3 bases, and the junction held 5 bases outside the gene matches. CDR3 protein: CASSQGQGLYEQYF. DNA of the CDR3: TGCGCCAGCAGCCAGGGACAGGGACTCTACGAGCAGTACTTC.

The genes are TRBV5-1 and TRBJ1-1, with unresolved D. This CDR3 region has 13 residues. The V gene's germline CDR1 is SGHRS and CDR2 YFSETQ. Trimming removed 4 bases at V and 6 bases at J, with 13 bases between. CDR3 loop: CASSATGFAEAFF. The CDR3 DNA sequence: TGCGCCAGCAGCGCCACCGGGTTTGCTGAAGCTTTCTTT.

This sequence joins TRBV13 and TRBJ1-2; no firm D call. In germline, CDR1 is PRHDT, CDR2 FYEKMQ (reference sequence). The CDR3 is 12 residues long. Trimming took off 1 base at V and 5 bases at J, with 5 bases between the two ends. As DNA, the CDR3 is TGTGCCAGCAGCTTAGAGAATTATGGCTACACCTTC. Its translation is CASSLENYGYTF.

The chain joins TRBV6-6 to TRBJ1-2; D is uncertain. V lost 8 bases to trimming and J lost 4 bases, with 17 bases between them. The CDR3 runs to 14 residues. Germline V gives CDR1 MNHNY, CDR2 SVGAGI (reference sequence). CDR3: CASHLSLVGYGYTF. CDR3 nucleotide sequence: TGTGCCAGCCACCTCAGCCTGGTGGGCTATGGCTACACCTTC.

This clone was seen only a few times. The chain joins TRBV7-6 to TRBJ2-1; D is perhaps TRBD1 or TRBD2 (5 bases each). Germline V CDR1 and CDR2: SGHVS, FNYEAQ. The CDR3 sequence is 12 residues long. V was trimmed by 5 bases and J by 13 bases, leaving 15 bases between them. CDR3 residues: CASSTTSGQQFF. The CDR3 coding sequence is TGTGCCAGCAGCACAACGTCGGGGCAACAGTTCTTC.